This T cell receptor (beta chain) was recorded in a study of technical replicates of blood from a few donors. A few counts support this clone. The table came from immunoSEQ multiplex PCR; TCRdb's copy has only in-frame clones and leaves some out. Of under 85,000 clones in the sample, about 92% were seen once. Trimming took off 3 bases at V and 9 bases at J, with 12 bases between the two ends. This CDR3 spans 14 amino acids. Looked up from germline, CDR1 is MGHDK and CDR2 is SYGVNS. The sequenced sample consisted of T cells isolated from PBMCs. The V gene is TRBV25-1, the J gene TRBJ1-6, with D possibly TRBD1 on 5 matching bases. The sequence was obtained from a human donor in good health. The CDR3 DNA follows: TGTGCCAGCAGTGAGGCAGGGCCATCTTCACCCCTCCACTTT. It yields the protein CASSEAGPSSPLHF.